This note documents a single T cell receptor beta chain sequence. Source study methods: Estimates of nucleated cell counts were drawn from the amplification of reference gene primers. Some clones are missing from TCRdb's copy, which holds only in-frame ones; the method was immunoSEQ multiplex PCR. Clone size and the V and J calls come from that table; the DNA yielded D and trimming. The sample has approximately 230,000 clones, roughly 85% seen once; the top ten hold around 3.3%. The entry originates in a study of blood T cell repertoires in COVID-19. Whole-study context: Sources were T cells, B-cell-depleted T cells, or PBMCs; the material itself was cDNA or gDNA.

Trimming took 2 bases from V and 8 from J; bases not matched to a gene: 9. There are 16 residues in the CDR3. The germline V gene has CDR1 LNHDA and CDR2 SQIVND (reference sequence). The rearrangement links TRBV19 to TRBJ1-2, with 12 bases that match TRBD1. The clonotype originates from a man between 18 and 35 years old with active or convalescent COVID-19. Input material: peripheral blood. The CDR3 sequence: CASSITAGQGARGYTF. DNA for the CDR3: TGTGCCAGTAGTATAACCGCGGGACAGGGGGCGCGAGGCTACACCTTC.